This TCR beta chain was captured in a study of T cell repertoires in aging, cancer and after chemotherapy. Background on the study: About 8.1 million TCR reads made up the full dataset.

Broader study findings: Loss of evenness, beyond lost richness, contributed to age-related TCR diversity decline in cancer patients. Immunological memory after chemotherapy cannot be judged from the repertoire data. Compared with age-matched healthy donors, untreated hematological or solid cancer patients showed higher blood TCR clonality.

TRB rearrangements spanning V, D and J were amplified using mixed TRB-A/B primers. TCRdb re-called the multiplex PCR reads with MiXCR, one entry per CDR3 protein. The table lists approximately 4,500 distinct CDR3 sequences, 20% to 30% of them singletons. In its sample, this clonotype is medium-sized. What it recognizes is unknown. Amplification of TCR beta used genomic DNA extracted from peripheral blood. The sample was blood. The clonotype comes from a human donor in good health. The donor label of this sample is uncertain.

Here the CDR3 reads CASSPWSPLGEKLFF. The CDR3 DNA reads as TGTGCCAGCAGTCCCTGGTCCCCACTGGGTGAAAAACTGTTTTTT. The chain has TRBV6-2 or TRBV6-3 and TRBJ1-4; D remains ambiguous. V dropped 5 bases and J dropped 7 bases, with 17 bases sitting between them. The CDR3 has 15 amino acids. The germline CDR1 and CDR2 sequences are MNHEY and SVGEGT.